These T cell receptor beta chains were read from a single sample in a study of shared clonotypes between healthy human individuals. Sequencing was performed with immunoSEQ multiplex PCR; in TCRdb, only in-frame clones are kept and a portion is missing. This sample carries hundreds of thousands of clones, about 96% of them seen once, and the ten largest clones take less than 0.13%. The sample was naive CD8+ T cells sorted from blood. The receptor set was obtained from a woman under 40 in good health. The CDR3 runs from the conserved cysteine through the conserved F or W.

v_call: TRBV28; j_call: TRBJ2-7; cdr3_aa: CASSFRSSGASYEQYF
v_call: TRBV5-1; j_call: TRBJ1-2; cdr3_aa: CASSLALGGDGYTF
v_call: TRBV7-9; j_call: TRBJ2-7; cdr3_aa: CASSIGPSYEQYF
v_call: TRBV7-9; j_call: TRBJ1-2; cdr3_aa: CASSSGLGQYGYTF
v_call: TRBV27; j_call: TRBJ2-7; cdr3_aa: CASGLAGGYEQYF
v_call: TRBV27; j_call: TRBJ2-3; cdr3_aa: CASSFQDPSADPSTDTQYF
v_call: TRBV27; j_call: TRBJ1-5; cdr3_aa: CASSLRGGVYSNQPQHF
v_call: TRBV6-5; j_call: TRBJ2-3; cdr3_aa: CASSSWTGGSTDTQYF
v_call: TRBV29-1; j_call: TRBJ1-2; cdr3_aa: CSVERDTDLSYGYTF
v_call: TRBV7-8; j_call: TRBJ2-7; cdr3_aa: CASSWRGETTYEQYF
v_call: TRBV30; j_call: TRBJ1-1; cdr3_aa: CAWSVPDRGNTEAFF
v_call: TRBV11-2; j_call: TRBJ2-7; cdr3_aa: CASSRRDRTYEQYF
v_call: TRBV29-1; j_call: TRBJ2-7; cdr3_aa: CSVDRPDSYEQYF
v_call: TRBV18; j_call: TRBJ2-7; cdr3_aa: CASSHTEDYYEQYF
v_call: TRBV29-1; j_call: TRBJ2-1; cdr3_aa: CAHPAYNEQFF
v_call: TRBV2; j_call: TRBJ2-1; cdr3_aa: CASSAPSGGKEQFF
v_call: TRBV2; j_call: TRBJ2-7; cdr3_aa: CASRDVHSSYEQYF